These T cell receptor beta chains were read from a single sample in a study of blood T cell repertoires in COVID-19. Profiled with immunoSEQ multiplex PCR; TCRdb holds only in-frame clones, not every one. Altogether almost 200,000 clones are present, less than 90% being singletons, with the ten largest covering 0.78%. Material for sequencing was peripheral blood. Receptors originate from a woman aged 70 to 79 with acute or convalescent COVID-19. The CDR3 runs from the conserved cysteine through the conserved F or W. A D gene is named only where the DNA matches it firmly. A clone size is listed for some rows: how often the clone was seen (once, few, many), or a class if it is expanded.

j_call v_call cdr3_length d_call clone_size cdr3_aa cdr3_nt
TRBJ1-4 TRBV5-4 17 TRBD1 NA CASNPTGRKFRNEKLFF TGTGCCAGCAACCCGACAGGGCGGAAATTTCGAAATGAAAAACTGTTTTTT
TRBJ2-7 TRBV5-1 12 NA NA CASSFDSYEQYF TGCGCCAGCAGCTTCGACAGCTACGAGCAGTACTTC
TRBJ2-2 TRBV27 13 NA NA CASSYAGTGELFF TGTGCCAGCAGTTATGCGGGCACCGGGGAGCTGTTTTTT
TRBJ1-2 TRBV12-5 12 NA NA CARPGRLYGYTF TGTGCAAGGCCAGGGAGGCTCTATGGCTACACCTTC
TRBJ1-2 TRBV18 13 NA NA CASSQDGNYGYTF TGTGCCAGCTCACAAGACGGGAACTATGGCTACACCTTC
TRBJ2-1 TRBV10-2 14 NA NA CASRAGGSYNEQFF TGCGCCAGCCGAGCCGGGGGCTCCTACAATGAGCAGTTCTTC
TRBJ1-2 TRBV5-4 15 TRBD1 once CASSFGQGQNYGYTF TGTGCCAGCAGCTTTGGACAGGGGCAGAACTATGGCTACACCTTC
TRBJ2-1 TRBV18 19 TRBD2 NA CASSPIDSGGPSSYNEQFF TGTGCCAGCTCACCAATTGATAGCGGGGGACCTAGTTCCTACAATGAGCAGTTCTTC
TRBJ2-2 TRBV5-4 13 NA NA CASSFGEVGELFF TGTGCCAGCAGCTTCGGAGAGGTCGGGGAGCTGTTTTTT
TRBJ1-6 TRBV19 13 NA NA CASSMILGGPLHF TGTGCCAGTAGTATGATTCTGGGAGGACCCCTCCACTTT
TRBJ2-1 TRBV5-1 17 TRBD2 NA CASSLGLAASGYNEQFF TGCGCCAGCAGCTTGGGACTAGCGGCTAGCGGCTACAATGAGCAGTTCTTC
TRBJ1-2 TRBV2 13 NA NA CASSSRVSDGYTF TGTGCCAGCAGCTCCCGGGTCTCCGATGGCTACACCTTC
TRBJ1-2 TRBV28 10 NA NA CASASNGYTF TGTGCCAGCGCGTCGAATGGCTACACCTTC
TRBJ2-3 TRBV18 14 NA NA CASSPGLNTDTQYF TGTGCCAGCTCACCCGGACTAAACACAGATACGCAGTATTTT
TRBJ2-3 TRBV19 13 TRBD1 NA CATRDRATDTQYF TGTGCCACCCGGGACAGGGCCACAGATACGCAGTATTTT
TRBJ1-2 TRBV20-1 10 NA NA CSAREAGYTF TGCAGTGCTAGGGAGGCTGGCTACACCTTC
TRBJ2-5 TRBV7-2 13 NA NA CASSLDPPETQYF TGTGCCAGCAGCTTAGATCCTCCGGAGACCCAGTACTTC
TRBJ1-4 TRBV9 15 NA NA CASSSAQGANEKLFF TGTGCCAGCAGCTCAGCCCAGGGTGCTAATGAAAAACTGTTTTTT
TRBJ1-2 TRBV2 13 NA NA CASQEARGYGYTF TGTGCCAGCCAAGAGGCTAGAGGCTATGGCTACACCTTC
TRBJ1-2 TRBV5-1 15 NA NA CASRPTGTPNYGYTF TGCGCCAGCAGACCTACCGGGACACCGAACTATGGCTACACCTTC
TRBJ2-5 TRBV2 14 TRBD2 NA CASSVGGRQGTQYF TGTGCCAGCAGTGTAGGCGGGAGGCAGGGGACCCAGTACTTC
TRBJ1-5 TRBV29-1 12 NA NA CSVQGTGQPQHF TGCAGCGTTCAGGGGACGGGTCAGCCCCAGCATTTT
TRBJ1-6 TRBV29-1 13 NA NA CSVALGGDLTLHF TGCAGCGTTGCCCTGGGGGGGGATTTAACCCTCCACTTT
TRBJ1-1 TRBV19 14 NA NA CASTTWGGPSEAFF TGTGCCAGTACCACATGGGGGGGGCCATCGGAAGCTTTCTTT
TRBJ2-4 TRBV25-1 14 TRBD2 NA CASSGTSGSNIQYF TGTGCCAGCAGTGGCACTAGCGGGAGTAACATTCAGTACTTC
TRBJ2-3 TRBV27 16 TRBD2 NA CASSNPPSGDGDTQYF TGTGCCAGCAGCAATCCTCCTAGCGGGGACGGAGATACGCAGTATTTT
TRBJ2-3 TRBV11-3 15 NA NA CASSRLASSTDTQYF TGTGCCAGCAGCCGTCTAGCGTCTAGCACAGATACGCAGTATTTT
TRBJ2-2 TRBV7-2 13 NA NA CASSTIRTGELFF TGTGCCAGCAGTACAATTCGCACCGGGGAGCTGTTTTTT
TRBJ2-1 TRBV28 14 TRBD1 NA CASSPTGGRGEQFF TGTGCCAGCAGTCCGACAGGGGGCCGGGGTGAGCAGTTCTTC
TRBJ2-4 TRBV29-1 11 NA NA CSVRPGNIQYF TGCAGCGTTCGACCGGGAAACATTCAGTACTTC
TRBJ1-3 TRBV5-1 12 NA NA CASSPLGNTIYF TGCGCCAGCAGCCCCCTTGGAAACACCATATATTTT
TRBJ2-7 TRBV27 18 TRBD2 NA CASSYARTSGVDSYEQYF TGTGCCAGCAGTTACGCCCGGACTAGCGGGGTGGACTCCTACGAGCAGTACTTC
TRBJ2-2 TRBV3-1/TRBV3-2 14 NA NA CASSHPARTGELFF TGTGCCAGCAGCCACCCTGCACGGACCGGGGAGCTGTTTTTT
TRBJ1-2 TRBV5-8 15 TRBD1 NA CASSILLGTAGGYTF TGTGCCAGCAGCATACTTTTAGGGACAGCTGGTGGCTACACCTTC
TRBJ1-3 TRBV18 12 NA NA CASSPLGNTIYF TGTGCCAGCTCACCACTAGGAAACACCATATATTTT
TRBJ1-3 TRBV9 17 TRBD1 NA CASSPRGTGVSGNTIYF TGTGCCAGCAGCCCCCGCGGGACAGGGGTTTCTGGAAACACCATATATTTT
TRBJ2-3 TRBV9 12 TRBD2 NA CASSELAGTQYF TGTGCCAGCAGCGAACTAGCGGGAACGCAGTATTTT
TRBJ2-3 TRBV9 17 TRBD2 NA CASSPGLAGVYTDTQYF TGTGCCAGCAGCCCGGGACTAGCGGGAGTTTACACAGATACGCAGTATTTT
TRBJ1-6 TRBV6-5 15 TRBD1 few CASSLPGQGFSPLHF TGTGCCAGCAGTTTGCCGGGACAGGGGTTCTCACCCCTCCACTTT
TRBJ1-2 TRBV12-3/TRBV12-4 12 NA NA CASSPSTRGYTF TGTGCCAGCAGTCCGTCTACGAGGGGCTACACCTTC
TRBJ1-6 TRBV5-4 16 NA NA CASSPTPGQSNSPLHF TGTGCCAGCAGCCCAACGCCCGGACAGTCAAATTCACCCCTCCACTTT